The subject of this entry is one T cell receptor (beta chain). The antigen this receptor binds is unknown. Base quality data are lacking; no much larger clone is found one base away. These data belong to a study of TIL therapy for anti-PD-1-resistant metastatic lung cancer (dated by TCRdb to the early 2020s). At the level of the whole study: Tumors were harvested prior to any PD-1/PD-L1 blockade, after which nivolumab was administered to patients, and lymphodepletion, expanded TIL infusion and IL-2 were given to patients who progressed. Clonotypes were tracked across tumor, expanded TIL product and serial blood samples by T cell receptor beta sequencing of tumor and peripheral blood. Across the cohort, whole-exome sequencing showed a median non-synonymous tumor mutation burden of about 1.6 mutations per megabase. Enrolled patients had a median age of 54 years (range roughly 35-85) and a median tumor PD-L1 proportion score of 4.5% to 6.5%. The cohort was predominantly lung adenocarcinoma, with a handful of EGFR-mutant and two ALK-rearranged tumors, and half of patients were current or former smokers. The investigation overall reported the following: The baseline peripheral repertoire was partially replaced by infused TIL clonotypes, which then decayed over months, and persistence showed no apparent association with response. The study protocol defined all tumor marker inferences as exploratory. Generalizability was limited because the cohort was highly selected, with more treatment-naive, never-smoker and oncogene-addicted patients included than is typical.

The junction shows trimming of 1 base on V and 4 bases on J, and the gene matches do not reach 9 bases of it. The germline V gene yields SGHTA for CDR1 and FQGNSA for CDR2. The cysteine opens and the phenylalanine closes a CDR3 of 17 amino acids. Only the CDR3 portion is preserved as DNA: 51 bases, with reading frame beginning at the first base. The time point label, read with the paper, signifies: pre-treatment sample, taken before nivolumab and TIL therapy. A phase I trial run at two centers enrolled adults with stage 4 NSCLC between 2017 and January 2020. The samples were drawn from an open-label, single-arm phase I trial testing tumor-infiltrating lymphocyte therapy combined with nivolumab in advanced non-small cell lung cancer. Mononuclear cells from blood collected in EDTA tubes were isolated on a Ficoll gradient and snap-frozen as pellets, and DNA was then extracted using a Qiagen mini-prep kit.

The immunoSEQ v3 hsTCRB kit was used to amplify TCR beta CDR3 regions from genomic DNA through bias-controlled multiplex PCR. An Illumina NextSeq 500 was used to sequence the TCR libraries, reaching approximately 2 million read pairs at survey level or roughly 4.5-6 million at deep level. On the authors' methods: V, D and J genes were assigned, non-productive sequences were removed, and clonality was reported by immunoSEQ Analyzer software. Repertoires of infused TIL and blood were compared using productive Simpson clonality and the Morisita overlap index of productive TRB rearrangements. Absolute clonotype counts in blood were estimated by multiplying the lymphocyte count by the CD3+ fraction and by the productive frequency of the clone. TCRdb holds this immuneACCESS table with in-frame rearrangements only. Some clones are missing; in checked studies, unresolved V genes explain under half, and the rest has no known cause. The DNA was the basis for D and trimming; V, J and clone size are from that table. The sample data list roughly 58,000 clones, and 70% to 90% of these were observed just once. Less than 3.5% of the sample lies in the top ten.

The chain was built from TRBV7-2 and TRBJ1-5, with TRBD1 identical over 8 junction bases. This receptor was identified in a person aged 25-80 years with non-small cell lung cancer. Sequenced here: blood, sampled at baseline. The DNA sequence follows: TGTGCCAGCAGCTTAGTGAGGTCGACAGGGGTTAATCAGCCCCAGCATTTT. This is translated as CASSLVRSTGVNQPQHF.